These 22 T cell receptor beta chains came from one sample sequenced in a study of blood T cell repertoires in COVID-19 (dated by TCRdb to about 2020). Libraries came from the immunoSEQ multiplex PCR assay. What TCRdb holds here is the immuneACCESS table cut down to in-frame rearrangements. Part of the clones is not present; checked against another copy, under half of the missing clones reflect an unresolved V gene, and the others are unexplained. The sample table contains a few hundred thousand clones; only one count was recorded for 70% to 90% of them. Of the sample, 2.2% is held by the ten largest clones. The sequenced material came from PBMCs or T cells enriched from blood (not recorded which). These receptors came from a man aged 25 to 40 who had recovered from COVID-19.

This chain connects TRBV18 to TRBJ1-2, with 9 positions matching TRBD1. CDR3 length: 17 amino acids. Losses at the gene ends were 1 base for V and 1 base for J; bases not matched to a gene: 7. The V gene's germline CDR1 is KGHSH and CDR2 LQKENI. For the CDR3, the DNA is TGTGCCAGCTCACCACTTACCCGGACAGGGGATAACTATGGCTACACCTTC. Protein sequence: CASSPLTRTGDNYGYTF.

CDR3 bases: TGTGCCAGCCGTAGACTAGCGGGGGGGCCGGGAGATACGCAGTATTTT. Residues: CASRRLAGGPGDTQYF. The rearrangement uses TRBV9 and TRBJ2-3; 14 bases fit TRBD2. The CDR3 loop spans 16 amino acids. Per the germline V gene, CDR1 is SGDLS and CDR2 is YYNGEE. V lost 7 bases and J lost 5; bases outside the gene matches: 9.

DNA for the CDR3: TGTGCCAGTAGTATAGATTTCCCCGGGACTGAAGCTTTCTTT. Its translation is CASSIDFPGTEAFF. The rearrangement uses TRBV19 and TRBJ1-1, with D unresolved. With 0 bases removed from V and 5 bases from J, the gap between germline ends came to 10 bases. This CDR3 comprises 14 residues. The V gene's germline CDR1 is LNHDA and CDR2 SQIVND (reference sequence).

CDR3 nucleotides: TGCGCCAGCAGCCAAGGGCACTTCCCGGGACTAGGGGGGGAGACCCAGTACTTC. It is translated as CASSQGHFPGLGGETQYF. V is TRBV4-1 and J is TRBJ2-5; TRBD2 agrees at 8 bases. This CDR3 has 18 residues. The junction had 15 bases not matched to a gene; V was cut back by 1 base and J by 5 bases. Germline CDR1 and CDR2: MGHRA and YSYEKL.

V and J are TRBV20-1 and TRBJ2-1; 8 nucleotides align to TRBD2. V dropped 3 bases and J dropped 7; count of bases not matched to a gene: 5. The V gene's germline CDR1 is DFQATT and CDR2 SNEGSKA (reference sequence). The CDR3 loop spans 13 amino acids. CDR3 region: CSASQASGNEQFF. The CDR3 DNA follows: TGCAGTGCTAGTCAGGCTAGCGGGAATGAGCAGTTCTTC.

This chain uses TRBV11-2 with TRBJ1-1; D unclear. The CDR3 length is 15 residues. Germline assignment: CDR1 SGHAT and CDR2 FQNNGV. The V end was cut by 1 base, the J end by 6 bases, with 15 bases between. CDR3 protein: CASSLALAIFPEAFF. DNA of the CDR3: TGTGCCAGCAGCTTAGCTCTAGCGATTTTTCCTGAAGCTTTCTTT.

This chain links TRBV27 with TRBJ1-2; possibly TRBD1 for D (5 bases). Germline V lookup: CDR1 MNHEY, CDR2 SMNVEV (reference sequence). This CDR3 has 13 residues. The germline V and J ends were trimmed by 2 bases and 8 bases, with 12 bases remaining between them. The CDR3 is CASSLPSGYGYTF. The CDR3 DNA follows: TGTGCCAGCAGTTTACCTTCAGGGTACGGCTACACCTTC.

This clone was detected a few times. The chain uses TRBV4-1 and TRBJ2-1; 10 bases align to TRBD2. The V segment lost 4 bases and the J segment 3 bases; nucleotides outside the gene matches: 6. The length of the CDR3 is 16 residues. Germline V CDR1 and CDR2: MGHRA, YSYEKL. CDR3 sequence reads: CASSRIAGGNYNEQFF. The CDR3 bases are TGCGCCAGCAGCCGAATAGCGGGGGGAAACTACAATGAGCAGTTCTTC.

The chain recombines TRBV4-3 with TRBJ1-5; unclear D gene. The CDR3 is made up of 15 amino acids. Deletions cut 6 bases from V and 0 bases from J, with 12 bases between. CDR1 is LGHNA, CDR2 YSLEER, per germline. The CDR3 sequence is CASRRRRDSNQPQHF. The CDR3 DNA reads as TGCGCCAGCAGGAGAAGGCGGGATAGCAATCAGCCCCAGCATTTT.

Only one count was recorded for this clone. The gene calls are TRBV7-9 and TRBJ2-7; possibly TRBD1 for D (5 bases). V was pared by 3 bases and J by 3 bases, with 6 bases between. Germline-derived CDR1 and CDR2 are SEHNR and FQNEAQ (reference sequence). The length of the CDR3 is 12 residues. CDR3 coding DNA: TGTGCCAGCAGCTTGGACATCTACGAGCAGTACTTC. It is translated as CASSLDIYEQYF.

This clone occurred once. The chain uses TRBV4-1 and TRBJ1-4, with a weak D call TRBD1 (5 bases). CDR1 and CDR2 from the germline V gene are MGHRA and YSYEKL. The CDR3 contains 15 residues. Trimming took off 1 base at V and 3 bases at J, with 9 bases between the two ends. The CDR3 here is CASSQVRGANEKLFF. The CDR3 DNA sequence: TGCGCCAGCAGCCAAGTCCGGGGGGCTAATGAAAAACTGTTTTTT.

This sequence joins TRBV5-8 and TRBJ2-3; D ambiguous. V dropped 4 bases and J dropped 0 bases, with 9 bases sitting between them. CDR1 SGHTS and CDR2 YDEGEE come from the germline V gene. This CDR3 spans 14 amino acids. CDR3 protein: CASSTERSTDTQYF. CDR3 in DNA: TGTGCCAGCAGCACCGAGAGAAGCACAGATACGCAGTATTTT.

Details on this clone: A junction end diverges from the germline sequence, so it may reflect a read error. This chain joins TRBV29-1 and TRBJ2-1, with D possibly TRBD2 on 6 matching bases. This CDR3 is 13 amino acids long. Germline CDR1 SQVTM, CDR2 ANQGSEA. Written as DNA, the CDR3 is TGCAGCGTTGCCGGCGACGGTGGGAGGTTTCGGGTCTTC. Translation gives CSVAGDGGRFRVF.

This chain links TRBV18 with TRBJ2-2; D uncertain. The CDR3 length is 14 residues. Germline V gives CDR1 KGHSH, CDR2 LQKENI. V was pared by 0 bases and J by 1 base, with 3 bases between. The CDR3 spells CASSPPRNTGELFF. The CDR3 DNA reads TGTGCCAGCTCACCACCGAGGAACACCGGGGAGCTGTTTTTT. Full variable domain (missing parts from reference TRBV18 and TRBJ2-2): NAGVMQNPRHLVRRRGQEARLRCSPMKGHSHVYWYRQLPEEGLKFMVYLQKENIIDESGMPKERFSAEFPKEGPSILRIQQVVRGDSAAYFCASSPPRNTGELFFGEGSRLTVL.

This sequence joins TRBV16 and TRBJ2-7; the match to TRBD1 covers 9 bases. The CDR3 is made up of 13 amino acids. Trimming took 3 bases from V and 6 from J; bases not matched to a gene: 3. Germline CDR1 reads KGHSY; CDR2 reads FQNENV. The CDR3 loop reads CASSQNRGREQYF. The CDR3 DNA sequence: TGTGCCAGCAGCCAGAACAGGGGGCGCGAGCAGTACTTC.

The chain carries TRBV6-6 and TRBJ1-3; D is perhaps TRBD1 (5 bases). CDR1 and CDR2 from the germline V gene are MNHNY and SVGAGI (reference sequence). The CDR3 length is 14 residues. V was clipped by 5 bases and J by 3 bases, with 11 bases between them. The CDR3 loop reads CASSLRDFGNTIYF. In DNA form, the CDR3 reads TGTGCCAGCAGTCTCAGGGATTTTGGAAACACCATATATTTT.

This clone has ten or more counts. The sample contains more than one DNA sequence encoding this CDR3. The chain uses TRBV7-9 and TRBJ1-1; D is unresolved. The ends were cut back, 5 bases at V and 0 bases at J, with 13 bases in the middle. Germline V gives CDR1 SEHNR, CDR2 FQNEAQ (reference sequence). The CDR3 length is 15 residues. The CDR3 sequence: CASSPKERLNTEAFF. CDR3 coding DNA: TGTGCCAGCAGCCCTAAGGAGCGTTTGAACACTGAAGCTTTCTTT.

This chain joins TRBV2 and TRBJ1-2, with 12 bases that match TRBD1. CDR1 is SNHLY, CDR2 FYNNEI, per germline. The CDR3 spans 16 residues. Trimming at V came to 3 bases and at J to 7 bases, leaving 9 bases not matched to a gene. The CDR3 DNA reads TGTGCCAGCAGTGACGGGACAGGGGGCGCCCCGGGTGGCTACACCTTC. Protein sequence: CASSDGTGGAPGGYTF.

The genes are TRBV2 and TRBJ2-7; TRBD1 is a possible D gene (6 bases). Deletions cut 6 bases from V and 3 bases from J, with 15 bases between. This CDR3 comprises 14 residues. Germline V CDR1 and CDR2: SNHLY, FYNNEI. Written as DNA, the CDR3 is TGTGCCAGCAGGGAAAGGCAGGGGAGCTACGAGCAGTACTTC. Protein sequence: CASRERQGSYEQYF.

This clone occurred once. This chain links TRBV5-1 with TRBJ2-1, with TRBD1 as a possible D gene (6 bases). Trimming took off 2 bases at V and 4 bases at J, with 19 bases between the two ends. The CDR3 is 17 amino acids. Germline V gene lookup returns CDR1 SGHRS and CDR2 YFSETQ. The CDR3 DNA reads as TGCGCCAGCAGCTTAAGGTCAGGGCTGGGGGCATACAATGAGCAGTTCTTC. Translation: CASSLRSGLGAYNEQFF.

This chain joins TRBV9 and TRBJ1-3; 9 nucleotides align to TRBD1. The CDR3 covers 15 residues. V was clipped by 4 bases and J by 1 base; unmatched bases: 3. Germline-derived CDR1 and CDR2 are SGDLS and YYNGEE. CDR3 DNA: TGTGCCAGCAGCCGACAGGGGGGGTCTGGAAACACCATATATTTT. Protein product: CASSRQGGSGNTIYF. Supplemented by reference TRBV9 and TRBJ1-3, the full variable domain reads DSGVTQTPKHLITATGQRVTLRCSPRSGDLSVYWYQQSLDQGLQFLIQYYNGEERAKGNILERFSAQQFPDLHSELNLSSLELGDSALYFCASSRQGGSGNTIYFGEGSWLTVV.

This rearrangement joins TRBV2 to TRBJ2-3; a possible D gene is TRBD2 (6 bases). Germline V lookup: CDR1 SNHLY, CDR2 FYNNEI. The germline V and J ends were trimmed by 7 bases and 12 bases, with 20 bases remaining between them. This CDR3 has 13 amino acids. The CDR3 nucleotides are TGTGCCAGCACTCAATCGGGAGCGTCTCCACAGTATTTT. Translating gives CASTQSGASPQYF.